A selection of T cell receptor beta chains follows, all from one sample in a study of T-cell memory formation after mild COVID-19. TCRdb recomputed calls from the 5' RACE reads with MiXCR, one row per CDR3 protein. The repertoire consists of over 35,000 distinct CDR3 sequences, with approximately 9.6% occurring once and the leading ten covering about 12%. The sample taken for sequencing was PBMCs or a T cell subset sorted from them (not recorded which). The receptors shown here come from an adult woman who had mild COVID-19 (a few samples of this study predate the infection). Cell type and time point are not known. Each CDR3 is given with its conserved first and last residue. D genes are given only for firm matches. Part of the rows lack a size; the others show once, few, many or a class for expanded clones.

CDR3 length | J gene | V gene | D gene | clone size | CDR3 DNA | CDR3 protein
13 | TRBJ2-7 | TRBV10-3 | TRBD2 | - | TGTGCCATGAGCACGACTAGCATCGGCGAGCAGTACTTC | CAMSTTSIGEQYF
16 | TRBJ2-5 | TRBV6-1 | TRBD2 | many | TGTGCCAGCAGTGTCCTAGCGGGGGGGCTCCAAGAGACCCAGTACTTC | CASSVLAGGLQETQYF
15 | TRBJ2-1 | TRBV7-3 | TRBD1 | few | TGTGCCAGCAGCCGACAGGGGGGAAAGGTAGATGAGCAGTTCTTC | CASSRQGGKVDEQFF
13 | TRBJ1-2 | TRBV6-5 | TRBD1 | - | TGTGCCACCCAGGGGGCGCAGAGCTATGGCTACACCTTC | CATQGAQSYGYTF
15 | TRBJ2-1 | TRBV12-3/TRBV12-4 | TRBD2 | - | TGTGCCAGCAGTTTTGGTAGCGGGGGGGGAGATGAGCAGTTCTTC | CASSFGSGGGDEQFF
13 | TRBJ2-2 | TRBV2 | - | - | TGTGCCAGCAGTGTAAAGAACACCGGGGAGCTGTTTTTT | CASSVKNTGELFF
18 | TRBJ2-1 | TRBV20-1 | TRBD2 | - | TGCAGTGCTAGAGGGCTAGCGGAAAACGCCCGCACCTACAATGAGCAGTTCTTC | CSARGLAENARTYNEQFF
19 | TRBJ2-1 | TRBV29-1 | TRBD2 | - | TGCAGCGTTGAAATCGGACTAGCGGGAGGCCCTAGCTCCTACAATGAGCAGTTCTTC | CSVEIGLAGGPSSYNEQFF
13 | TRBJ1-4 | TRBV27 | - | few | TGTGCCAGCACCCGGGGGTACGGTGAAAAACTGTTTTTT | CASTRGYGEKLFF
14 | TRBJ2-5 | TRBV7-7 | TRBD2 | many | TGTGCTAGCAGCTTACGTAGCGGGCGGGAGACCCAGTACTTC | CASSLRSGRETQYF
15 | TRBJ1-5 | TRBV5-6 | - | - | TGTGCCAGCAGCCCGCCGGGACACCGGGGTCAGCCCCAGCATTTT | CASSPPGHRGQPQHF